This T cell receptor (beta chain) was observed in a study of blood T cell repertoires in COVID-19 (dated by TCRdb to the early 2020s). Describing the broader study: Samples from collaborators originated in the United States, Italy and Spain and spanned both the acute and convalescent phases of COVID-19. The sample metadata nearly always contained a de-identified subject ID, COVID-19 status, age in years and sex. The prospective study material was composed of cDNA or gDNA derived from T cells, B-cell-depleted T cells, or PBMCs. Samples were obtained from the ongoing ImmuneRACE study (first 160 participants) and from over 1,000 subjects provided by 6 global collaborators. Subjects who had been exposed to COVID-19, were actively infected with it, or had recovered from it provided the deeply sampled blood TCRbeta repertoires that made up the dataset. The repertoires were released in a freely available public database meant as a resource for research on the immune response to SARS-CoV-2. Where available, HLA class I and class II types were obtained from metadata supplied by the sample provider rather than from assay-based typing.

A remark on this clone: No antigen is known for it. No base quality values were provided; no much bigger clone lies one nucleotide off.

Here is what the overall study found, with its caveats: The quantity of clinical and demographic metadata differed by source and by participant and was supplied without curation.

In Seattle, one collaborating source enrolled patients while the infection was active and tracked those patients longitudinally over the course of disease. The collaborating institutions used their own protocols to collect whole blood in K2EDTA tubes. For TCRbeta analysis, collaborators shipped samples as frozen whole blood, isolated PBMCs, or DNA extracted from either of those sample types. Sequences SGHTS (CDR1) and YDEGEE (CDR2) are obtained from the germline V gene. The CDR3 spans 17 residues, from the cysteine through the phenylalanine. Here the CDR3 DNA is all that survives: 51 bases in frame from base 1. Ends trimmed: V by 4 bases, J by 2 bases; bases unmatched to a gene: 5. TCRbeta CDR3 regions were amplified from genomic DNA by means of the immunoSEQ Assay, a bias-controlled multiplex PCR. The published analysis was carried out like this. The number of nucleated cells in each sample was estimated from the amplification of reference gene primers within the assay. To quantify the absolute abundance of each unique TCRbeta CDR3 rearrangement, sequence reads were collapsed and filtered. For each sample, productive Simpson clonality was calculated as the square root of Simpson's diversity index across productive rearrangements. The table comes from immuneACCESS by way of TCRdb, which keeps in-frame sequences with V and J called. Part of the clones is missing from these tables; in studies checked, under half for an unresolved V gene and the rest for unknown reasons. That table supplies the V and J calls and clone size; D and trimming were determined from the DNA. Across this sample there are hundreds of thousands of clones, with approximately 88% seen only once. Together, the top ten hold roughly 6.8% of the sample.

The rearranged segments are TRBV5-8 and TRBJ2-3, and 15 junction bases match TRBD2. The specimen sequenced was peripheral blood. The source is a woman younger than 45 with COVID-19, enrolled during active disease. The DNA is as follows: TGTGCCAGCAGCACAGGACTAGCGGGAGGGACCACAGATACGCAGTATTTT. This is translated as CASSTGLAGGTTDTQYF.